These 10 T cell receptor beta chains originate from one sample sequenced in a study of T cell responses to AZD1222 COVID-19 vaccine. Assay: immunoSEQ multiplex PCR; the TCRdb copy retains only in-frame clones and omits some. The sample has about 150,000 clones, about 90% seen once. Sequencing was performed on peripheral blood, taken 28 days after the second dose of the MenACWY control vaccine. Source of these receptors: an adult who received the MenACWY meningococcal vaccine as a control.

The CDR3 DNA is TGTGCCAGCTCACCACTGGGGGGTAATCAGCCCCAGCATTTT. As protein: CASSPLGGNQPQHF. The V and J genes are TRBV18 and TRBJ1-5; weak D call: TRBD1 (5 bases). The CDR3 totals 14 residues. Germline V gene lookup returns CDR1 KGHSH and CDR2 LQKENI. The germline V and J ends were trimmed by 1 base and 4 bases, with 8 bases remaining between them.

The chain couples TRBV4-3 to TRBJ2-7, with D perhaps assigned TRBD1 or TRBD2 (6 bases each). The CDR3 loop spans 16 amino acids. CDR1 is LGHNA, CDR2 YSLEER, per germline. V lost 0 bases and J lost 0, with 12 bases in between. The DNA of the CDR3 is TGCGCCAGCAGCCAAGAAAGGGGGGCGAGCTCCTACGAGCAGTACTTC. Translating it yields CASSQERGASSYEQYF.

This chain uses TRBV5-4 with TRBJ2-3; TRBD1 matches 8 bases. CDR1 and CDR2 from the germline V gene are SGHNT and YYREEE (reference sequence). The CDR3 is made up of 15 amino acids. J lost 1 base, V lost 2 bases, and 3 bases had no gene match. The CDR3 here is CASSFQGAGTDTQYF. CDR3 DNA: TGTGCCAGCAGCTTTCAGGGGGCCGGCACAGATACGCAGTATTTT.

This chain connects TRBV7-2 to TRBJ2-3; 11 bases map to TRBD2. The CDR3 is 15 residues long. Germline-derived CDR1 and CDR2 are SGHTA and FQGNSA. With 5 bases clipped from V and 4 bases from J, the junction kept 5 bases outside the gene matches. The CDR3 here is CASSILLAGADTQYF. CDR3 bases: TGTGCCAGCAGCATCCTACTAGCGGGGGCAGATACGCAGTATTTT.

This chain links TRBV28 with TRBJ2-7, with 9 bases fitting TRBD1. The CDR3 has 17 residues. Looked up from germline, CDR1 is MDHEN and CDR2 is SYDVKM. Trimming cost V 4 bases and J 3 bases; bases outside gene matches: 13. This CDR3 is CASSSPGTGSWGYEQYF. Here the CDR3 DNA reads TGTGCCAGCAGTTCACCCGGGACAGGGAGTTGGGGCTACGAGCAGTACTTC.

The chain joins TRBV12-3 or TRBV12-4 to TRBJ2-7; D is undetermined. V was trimmed by 5 bases and J by 2 bases, leaving 4 bases between them. CDR3 length: 11 amino acids. For the CDR3, the DNA is TGTGCCAGCAGTACTCCCTACGAGCAGTACTTC. Protein: CASSTPYEQYF.

The genes are TRBV29-1 and TRBJ2-5; TRBD1 matches at 7 bases. The CDR3 has 13 residues. The J segment lost 4 bases and the V segment lost 7 bases, leaving 9 bases of the junction unmatched. CDR1 SQVTM and CDR2 ANQGSEA come from the germline V gene. The CDR3 DNA reads as TGCAGCGCCGCTCAGGGGGTCATAGAGACCCAGTACTTC. Amino acids: CSAAQGVIETQYF.

This chain's CDR3 is CASSLQGGEKLFF. The CDR3 bases are TGCGCCAGCAGCTTGCAGGGGGGTGAAAAACTGTTTTTT. The V and J genes are TRBV5-1 and TRBJ1-4, with 7 bases identical to TRBD1. The germline gives CDR1 SGHRS, CDR2 YFSETQ. V dropped 1 base and J dropped 7; count of bases not matched to a gene: 1. The CDR3 runs 13 residues.

The V and J genes are TRBV28 and TRBJ1-1, with 12 bases identical to TRBD1. The germline V gene encodes CDR1 MDHEN and CDR2 SYDVKM. V lost 8 bases to trimming and J lost 4 bases; unmatched junction nucleotides: 5. The CDR3 contains 14 residues. The CDR3 spells CASGTGGVGTEAFF. DNA of the CDR3: TGTGCCAGCGGGACAGGGGGCGTTGGCACTGAAGCTTTCTTT.

The rearrangement uses TRBV19 and TRBJ2-7, with TRBD1 identical over 7 bases. V shed 6 bases, J shed 2 bases, and the junction held 1 base outside the gene matches. The CDR3 consists of 12 residues. Germline V gene data show CDR1 as LNHDA and CDR2 as SQIVND (reference sequence). The CDR3 protein is CASRTGTYEQYF. CDR3 coding DNA: TGTGCCAGTAGGACAGGGACCTACGAGCAGTACTTC. The variable domain in full, completed from reference TRBV19 and TRBJ2-7, reads DGGITQSPKYLFRKEGQNVTLSCEQNLNHDAMYWYRQDPGQGLRLIYYSQIVNDFQKGDIAEGYSVSREKKESFPLTVTSAQKNPTAFYLCASRTGTYEQYFGPGTRLTVT.